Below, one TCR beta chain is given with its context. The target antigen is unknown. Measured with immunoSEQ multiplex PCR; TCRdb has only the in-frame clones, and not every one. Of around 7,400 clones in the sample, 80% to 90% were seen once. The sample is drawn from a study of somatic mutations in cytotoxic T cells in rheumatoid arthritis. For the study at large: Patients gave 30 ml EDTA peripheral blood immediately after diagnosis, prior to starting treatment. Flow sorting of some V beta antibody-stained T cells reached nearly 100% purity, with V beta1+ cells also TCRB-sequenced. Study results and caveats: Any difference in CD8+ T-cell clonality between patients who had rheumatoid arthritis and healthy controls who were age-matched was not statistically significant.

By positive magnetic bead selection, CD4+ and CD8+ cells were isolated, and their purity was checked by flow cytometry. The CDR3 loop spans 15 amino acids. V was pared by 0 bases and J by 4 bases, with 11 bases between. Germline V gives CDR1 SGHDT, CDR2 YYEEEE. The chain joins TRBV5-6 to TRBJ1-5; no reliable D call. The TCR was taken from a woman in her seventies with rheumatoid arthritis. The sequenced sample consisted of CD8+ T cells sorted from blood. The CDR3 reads CASSLAGGVNQPQHF. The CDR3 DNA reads TGTGCCAGCAGCTTGGCGGGCGGGGTTAATCAGCCCCAGCATTTT.